This T cell receptor (beta chain) was documented in a study of OX40 agonist ivuxolimab in advanced cancers. As for the study in general: Under the entry rules, prior anti-PD-1, anti-PD-L1 or anti-CTLA-4 therapy was allowed, and around 36% had some.

This CDR3 comprises 14 residues. Germline CDR1 and CDR2: SNHLY and FYNNEI. Trimming removed 5 bases from V and 8 bases from J; junction bases left unmatched: 8. Libraries were prepared by immunoSEQ multiplex PCR; TCRdb keeps only in-frame clonotypes and omits some of them. The data show some 77,000 clones, 75% to 90% seen once. The gene calls are TRBV2 and TRBJ1-4, with 7 bases aligning to TRBD1. The source material was CD4+ or CD8+ T cells sorted from blood, sampled in a trial of the OX40 agonist ivuxolimab. The sequence came from an adult with an advanced solid tumor such as melanoma, head and neck, liver or kidney cancer. DNA for the CDR3: TGTGCCAGCAGTCGACAGGGCGTGAGGGAAAAACTGTTTTTT. Amino acids: CASSRQGVREKLFF.